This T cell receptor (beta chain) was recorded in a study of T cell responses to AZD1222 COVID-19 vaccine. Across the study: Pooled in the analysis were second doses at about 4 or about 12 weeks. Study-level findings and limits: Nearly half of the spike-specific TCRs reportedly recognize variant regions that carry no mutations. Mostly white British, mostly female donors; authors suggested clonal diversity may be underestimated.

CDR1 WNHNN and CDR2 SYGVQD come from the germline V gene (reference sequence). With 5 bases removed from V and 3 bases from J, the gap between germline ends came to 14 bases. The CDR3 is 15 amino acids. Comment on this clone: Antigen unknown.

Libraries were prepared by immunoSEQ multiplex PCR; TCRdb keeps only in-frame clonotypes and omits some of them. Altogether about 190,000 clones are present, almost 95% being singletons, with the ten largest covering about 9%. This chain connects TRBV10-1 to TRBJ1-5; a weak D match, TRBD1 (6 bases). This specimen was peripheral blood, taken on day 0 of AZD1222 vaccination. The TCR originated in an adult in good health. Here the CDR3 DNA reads TGCGCCAGCAGTCTGGACAGACGATTCAATCAGCCCCAGCATTTT. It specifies CASSLDRRFNQPQHF.